A selection of T cell receptor beta chains follows, all from one sample in a study of blood T cell repertoires in COVID-19. Sequenced by immunoSEQ multiplex PCR; TCRdb stores in-frame clones only, minus some. The sample carries hundreds of thousands of clones, roughly 85% recorded once. Input material: peripheral blood. The origin of the receptors is a man aged 50 to 59 with active or convalescent COVID-19. CDR3s include the opening cysteine and the closing phenylalanine or tryptophan. Each record gives: D gene, J gene, clone size, V gene, CDR3 DNA, CDR3 protein. D genes are given only for firm matches. The size of a clone is reported for some rows only, either as once, few or many, or as a class for expanded clones.

TRBD1	TRBJ1-3	NA	TRBV6-5	TGTGCCAGCAGATCGGGACAGGGGGGAAACACCATATATTTT	CASRSGQGGNTIYF
TRBD2	TRBJ2-1	NA	TRBV3-1/TRBV3-2	TGTGCCAGCAGCCAGGAAGCGGGATTAACCTACAATGAGCAGTTCTTC	CASSQEAGLTYNEQFF
NA	TRBJ2-1	once	TRBV18	TGTGCCAGCTCACCGGCGGGACCATTGAATGAGCAGTTCTTC	CASSPAGPLNEQFF
NA	TRBJ2-7	NA	TRBV2	TGTGCCAGCAGTGAAGGACGGGTGGGTCCCCAGCAGTACTTC	CASSEGRVGPQQYF
NA	TRBJ2-1	NA	TRBV12-3/TRBV12-4	TGTGCCAGCAGTTTTATGCGGAGCAATGAGCAGTTCTTC	CASSFMRSNEQFF
TRBD1	TRBJ2-7	NA	TRBV6-1	TGTGCCAGCAGTGAATACCTCCGGGGACAGGCGCCCTACGAGCAGTACTTC	CASSEYLRGQAPYEQYF
TRBD1	TRBJ1-4	NA	TRBV3-1/TRBV3-2	TGTGCCAGCAGCCCGGGACAGGGACGAGAAAAACTGTTTTTT	CASSPGQGREKLFF
TRBD1	TRBJ1-5	NA	TRBV19	TGTGCCAGTAGTCTTGACAGGGACAATCAGCCCCAGCATTTT	CASSLDRDNQPQHF
TRBD1	TRBJ1-4	NA	TRBV28	TGTGCCAGCAGACCAGGGGGTCTTGCAACTAATGAAAAACTGTTTTTT	CASRPGGLATNEKLFF
NA	TRBJ2-2	NA	TRBV9	TGTGCCAGCAGCGTAGCACAGGGAGGGACCGGGGAGCTGTTTTTT	CASSVAQGGTGELFF
NA	TRBJ2-5	NA	TRBV11-1	TGTGCCGTCGGGACAAGCGGCCAGTACTTC	CAVGTSGQYF
TRBD1	TRBJ2-2	NA	TRBV24-1	TGTGCCACCAGTGACCGGACAGGGAACGGGGAGCTGTTTTTT	CATSDRTGNGELFF
TRBD2	TRBJ2-1	NA	TRBV4-2	TGTGCCAGCAGCCAAGCCGGGACTAGCGGGACTGAGCAGTTCTTC	CASSQAGTSGTEQFF
TRBD1	TRBJ1-2	NA	TRBV6-5	TGTGCCAGCAGTCCCATGACAGGGGAATGGGGCTACACCTTC	CASSPMTGEWGYTF
NA	TRBJ1-6	NA	TRBV14	TGTGCCAGCAGCTCCCCGGTCGGTGGGGCGAATTCACCCCTCCACTTT	CASSSPVGGANSPLHF
TRBD1	TRBJ2-5	once	TRBV7-4	TGTGCCAGCAGCTTAGCCAAGGTTTGGGACAGGTTACAAGAGACCCAGTACTTC	CASSLAKVWDRLQETQYF
NA	TRBJ1-2	NA	TRBV20-1	TGCAGTGCGCGGACTGGGTATGGCTACACCTTC	CSARTGYGYTF
NA	TRBJ2-1	NA	TRBV19	TGTGCCAGTAGTCCTCAGGGCATCGGGCCACGCGGCAATGAGCAGTTCTTC	CASSPQGIGPRGNEQFF
NA	TRBJ1-6	NA	TRBV12-3/TRBV12-4	TGTGCCAGCAGTTTCGGGGATTCACCCCTCCACTTT	CASSFGDSPLHF
NA	TRBJ2-1	NA	TRBV4-3	TGCGCCAGCAGCCAAGAAAAACCCGCGGAGGGGCAGTTCTTC	CASSQEKPAEGQFF
TRBD2	TRBJ2-7	NA	TRBV5-4	TGTGCCAGCACCCCTGGGCTAGCGGCCTACGAGCAGTACTTC	CASTPGLAAYEQYF
NA	TRBJ2-5	NA	TRBV19	TGTGCCAGTAGTCCTTGGACAGCACCCCAAGAGACCCAGTACTTC	CASSPWTAPQETQYF
NA	TRBJ2-3	NA	TRBV20-1	TGCAGTGCTACTAGAGATACGCAGTATTTT	CSATRDTQYF
TRBD1	TRBJ1-5	few	TRBV6-2/TRBV6-3	TGTGCCAGCAGTTACGACAGGGCGGGGGGTTATAGCAATCAGCCCCAGCATTTT	CASSYDRAGGYSNQPQHF
TRBD2	TRBJ2-7	NA	TRBV3-1/TRBV3-2	TGTGCCAGCATACCGGCGGCTAGCGGGACCTACTACGAGCAGTACTTC	CASIPAASGTYYEQYF
TRBD2	TRBJ2-3	once	TRBV7-2	TGTGCCAGCGGGCTAGCGGGAAGCGCAGATACGCAGTATTTT	CASGLAGSADTQYF
NA	TRBJ2-7	NA	TRBV10-3	TGTGCCATAAAAGCCGAATCGGATACAGGGGAGCAGTACTTC	CAIKAESDTGEQYF
TRBD1	TRBJ1-1	NA	TRBV15	TGTGCCACCAGCAGAGGGATGGACAGGGGGACTGAAGCTTTCTTT	CATSRGMDRGTEAFF
TRBD2	TRBJ2-5	once	TRBV11-3	TGTGCCAGCAGCCCCGGCGGGGGGCGCGGAGAGACCCAGTACTTC	CASSPGGGRGETQYF
TRBD2	TRBJ2-2	NA	TRBV29-1	TGCAGCGTTGTGTTAGCGGGGAACCGGCTCCCCGGGGAGCTGTTTTTT	CSVVLAGNRLPGELFF
NA	TRBJ1-4	once	TRBV27	TGTGCCAGCAGGCTCCTAGGGGCGGGATATAATGAAAAACTGTTTTTT	CASRLLGAGYNEKLFF
NA	TRBJ2-7	NA	TRBV28	TGTGCCAGCAGTTCCGGAGGAGGAGGGCAGTACTTC	CASSSGGGGQYF
NA	TRBJ2-3	NA	TRBV2	TGTGCCAGCAGTATCCCGGGGAGAGATACGCAGTATTTT	CASSIPGRDTQYF
NA	TRBJ2-2	NA	TRBV11-3	TGTGCCAGCAGCTTACTAGGAGGAGACACCGGGGAGCTGTTTTTT	CASSLLGGDTGELFF
TRBD1	TRBJ2-2	NA	TRBV27	TGTGCCAGCAGTTTATGGCCGCACAGGGGAAAGAGGTGGGCCGGGGAGCTGTTTTTT	CASSLWPHRGKRWAGELFF
NA	TRBJ1-1	NA	TRBV5-1	TGCGCCAGCAGCCCCTCGGGAGGGACCATGAACACTGAAGCTTTCTTT	CASSPSGGTMNTEAFF
TRBD1	TRBJ1-6	NA	TRBV18	TGTGCCAGCTCATCGGGACAGCAATATAATTCACCCCTCCACTTT	CASSSGQQYNSPLHF
NA	TRBJ1-2	NA	TRBV27	TGTGCCAGCAGTTCGGGGTTACCTGATAACTATGGCTACACCTTC	CASSSGLPDNYGYTF
TRBD2	TRBJ2-1	NA	TRBV27	TGTGCCAGCAGATCCCTAGCGGGAGGCAATTGGGAGCAGTTCTTC	CASRSLAGGNWEQFF
TRBD2	TRBJ2-7	few	TRBV5-1	TGCGCCAGCAGCGTACAGTCTAGCGGGAGAGCAGTCCCCTACGAGCAGTACTTC	CASSVQSSGRAVPYEQYF
TRBD1	TRBJ2-1	NA	TRBV4-3	TGCGCCAGCAGCCTGGGGACAGGGAGCTACAATGAGCAGTTCTTC	CASSLGTGSYNEQFF
NA	TRBJ1-1	NA	TRBV30	TGTGCCCGCCGGGGGGACACTGAAGCTTTCTTT	CARRGDTEAFF
TRBD1	TRBJ2-3	NA	TRBV6-5	TGTGCCAGCAAAGAGAACAGGGGTCTCACAGATACGCAGTATTTT	CASKENRGLTDTQYF
TRBD1	TRBJ1-2	NA	TRBV5-6	TGTGCCAGCAGGCGAACAGGGGGCGCTGAGGGCGACTATGGCTACACCTTC	CASRRTGGAEGDYGYTF
TRBD1	TRBJ2-2	NA	TRBV5-1	TGCGCCAGCAGCTTGGCCATGGGACAGGTCACCGGGGAGCTGTTTTTT	CASSLAMGQVTGELFF
NA	TRBJ1-2	NA	TRBV12-1	TGTGCCAGCAGCAAAGGGACAGGGAACGACTATGGCTACACCTTC	CASSKGTGNDYGYTF
TRBD1	TRBJ2-6	few	TRBV7-2	TGTGCCAGCAGCTGGCAGGGGGCTGGGGCCAACGTCCTGACTTTC	CASSWQGAGANVLTF
NA	TRBJ2-3	NA	TRBV7-9	TGTGCCAGCAGCTTAGTAGCCGCGTACACAGATACGCAGTATTTT	CASSLVAAYTDTQYF
TRBD1	TRBJ1-6	NA	TRBV7-9	TGTGCCAGCAGCCCTACAGGGGGGAATTCACCCCTCCACTTT	CASSPTGGNSPLHF
TRBD2	TRBJ2-7	NA	TRBV27	TGTGCCAGCAGTTTAGGCCCTCCGACTAGCGCCTACGAGCAGTACTTC	CASSLGPPTSAYEQYF
NA	TRBJ1-6	NA	TRBV6-1	TGTGCCAGCAGTGAGTCCCCCGGGTCACCCCCCCACTTT	CASSESPGSPPHF
TRBD2	TRBJ2-5	NA	TRBV29-1	TGCAGCGTTGCCGGCCTTGTTCGACTAGCGGGAGTGGGGCGGGAGACCCAGTACTTC	CSVAGLVRLAGVGRETQYF
NA	TRBJ2-7	NA	TRBV2	TGTGCCAGTCAGCCGGACAGTAGCCCTTCCTACGAGCAGTACTTC	CASQPDSSPSYEQYF
NA	TRBJ2-3	NA	TRBV20-1	TGCAGTGGACTAGTCGCAGATACGCAGTATTTT	CSGLVADTQYF
NA	TRBJ2-5	NA	TRBV7-9	TGTGCCAGCAGCTTCCGGGAACGAGAGACCCAGTACTTC	CASSFRERETQYF